This paragraph covers one T cell receptor (beta chain) sequence. The sample originates from a study of blood T cell repertoires in COVID-19. Study summary: Samples came from the United States, Italy and Spain, spanning acute and convalescent COVID-19. PBMCs, B-cell-depleted T cells, or T cells provided the cDNA or gDNA that made up the material.

Sequencing was performed with immunoSEQ multiplex PCR; in TCRdb, only in-frame clones are kept and a portion is missing. This table holds more than 150,000 clones, around 87% found once. Germline V gives CDR1 GTSNPN, CDR2 SVGIG (reference sequence). V gave up 4 bases and J gave up 7 bases; unmatched junction bases: 14. This CDR3 has 15 residues. The rearrangement uses TRBV30 and TRBJ1-2; 8 bases match TRBD1. The TCR comes from a man aged 40-55 years with active or convalescent COVID-19. Material for sequencing was peripheral blood. CDR3 loop: CAWTTAPGGRGGYTF. CDR3 nucleotide sequence: TGTGCCTGGACAACTGCCCCAGGGGGCAGGGGTGGCTACACCTTC. The whole variable domain, remainder taken from reference TRBV30 and TRBJ1-2, is SQTIHQWPATLVQPVGSPLSLECTVEGTSNPNLYWYRQAAGRGLQLLFYSVGIGQISSEVPQNLSASRPQDRQFILSSKKLLLSDSGFYLCAWTTAPGGRGGYTFGSGTRLTVV.